A single sample is the source of the 21 T cell receptor beta chains below, sequenced in a study of blood T cell repertoires in COVID-19 (dated by TCRdb to between 2020 and 2021). The library was made by the immunoSEQ multiplex PCR assay. TCRdb mirrors the immuneACCESS table, restricted to in-frame sequences. Some clones are absent from its copies; in checked studies, under half trace to an unresolved V gene, and the reason for the others is unknown. This sample lists about 150,000 clones; about 87% were detected once. 44% of the sample belongs to the ten largest clones. The sequenced sample consisted of peripheral blood. These receptors originate from a human donor in a cohort sampled during active COVID-19.

The chain couples TRBV28 to TRBJ1-5; D not resolved. V lost 7 bases and J 7 bases, leaving 20 bases between the germline ends. This CDR3 is 15 amino acids long. Germline CDR1 is MDHEN and CDR2 is SYDVKM. CDR3 DNA: TGTGCCAGCACCCCTAGGCGCGGGCTTTGGCAGCCCCAGCATTTT. Translating gives CASTPRRGLWQPQHF.

The gene calls are TRBV3-1 (or the pseudogene TRBV3-2) and TRBJ1-3, with 10 bases that match TRBD1. Germline CDR1 is LGHDT and CDR2 is YNNKEL (reference sequence). CDR3 size: 19 residues. The trim removed 1 base at V and 8 bases at J, leaving 17 bases unmatched. The CDR3 loop reads CASSQGAGTGAPSGYTIYF. In DNA, the CDR3 is TGTGCCAGCAGCCAAGGGGCCGGGACAGGGGCCCCGTCCGGTTACACCATATATTTT.

This clone was detected only once. The chain recombines TRBV10-3 with TRBJ1-1; possible D gene TRBD1, 5 bases. There are 16 residues in the CDR3. The germline V gene has CDR1 ENHRY and CDR2 SYGVKD. Trimming left V 4 bases short and J 0 bases short, with 15 bases between. The CDR3 DNA reads TGTGCCATCAGTGCCCAGGGTTACGCTATGAACACTGAAGCTTTCTTT. Translation gives CAISAQGYAMNTEAFF.

The chain combines TRBV9 with TRBJ1-3; the D gene is possibly TRBD1 (6 bases). The length of the CDR3 is 14 residues. The germline V gene has CDR1 SGDLS and CDR2 YYNGEE. Trimming took off 4 bases at V and 2 bases at J, with 10 bases between the two ends. The CDR3 sequence: CASSYEGAGNTIYF. CDR3 bases: TGTGCCAGCAGCTACGAGGGGGCTGGAAACACCATATATTTT.

V and J are TRBV11-3 and TRBJ2-5; 8 positions match TRBD1. Trimming at V came to 3 bases and at J to 1 base, leaving 4 bases not matched to a gene. Per the germline V gene, CDR1 is SGHNT and CDR2 is YENEEA. The CDR3 spans 15 residues. CDR3 region: CASSLTGVSQETQYF. In DNA, the CDR3 is TGTGCCAGCAGCTTGACAGGGGTGAGCCAAGAGACCCAGTACTTC.

V and J are TRBV28 and TRBJ1-5; D unclear. In germline, CDR1 is MDHEN, CDR2 SYDVKM. V dropped 4 bases and J dropped 6 bases, with 7 bases sitting between them. CDR3 length: 12 amino acids. The CDR3 bases are TGTGCCAGCAGTTCGTCGGGTCAGCCCCAGCATTTT. Amino acid sequence: CASSSSGQPQHF.

V and J are TRBV12-3 or TRBV12-4 and TRBJ1-1; D is uncertain. CDR3 length equals 13 residues. V lost 1 base and J lost 3, with 6 bases in between. CDR3 sequence reads: CASSLVLYTEAFF. The CDR3 bases are TGTGCCAGCAGTTTAGTACTTTACACTGAAGCTTTCTTT.

In its sample, this clone was seen a few times. The rearrangement joins TRBV6-2 or TRBV6-3 to TRBJ2-7, with D unresolved. CDR1 is MNHEY, CDR2 SVGEGT, per germline. Deletions cut 4 bases from V and 1 base from J, with 5 bases between. There are 12 residues in the CDR3. The CDR3 sequence: CASSSESYEQYF. The CDR3 DNA reads as TGTGCCAGCAGTTCCGAGTCCTACGAGCAGTACTTC.

The chain joins TRBV7-2 to TRBJ1-1; a possible D gene is TRBD1 (5 bases). Germline-derived CDR1 and CDR2 are SGHTA and FQGNSA. Trimming took off 1 base at V and 3 bases at J, with 12 bases between the two ends. The CDR3 is 15 residues long. CDR3 in DNA: TGTGCCAGCAGCTTAGTAGGAGGGGAGCACACTGAAGCTTTCTTT. It is translated as CASSLVGGEHTEAFF.

The count of this clone is one. The chain has TRBV19 and TRBJ2-1; 11 nucleotides match TRBD2. CDR3 length: 15 amino acids. With 3 bases clipped from V and 6 bases from J, the junction kept 4 bases outside the gene matches. Germline V gene sequence: CDR1 LNHDA, CDR2 SQIVND (reference sequence). The CDR3 sequence is CASSIFGTSGNEQFF. CDR3 in DNA: TGTGCCAGTAGTATTTTCGGGACTAGCGGCAATGAGCAGTTCTTC.

The rearrangement joins TRBV19 to TRBJ2-2, with 10 bases aligning to TRBD1. The CDR3 spans 17 residues. Losses at the gene ends were 2 bases for V and 4 bases for J; bases not matched to a gene: 7. CDR1 is LNHDA, CDR2 SQIVND, per germline (reference sequence). The CDR3 spells CASSITGQGDSTGELFF. In nucleotides, the CDR3 is TGTGCCAGTAGTATAACTGGACAGGGGGATTCCACCGGGGAGCTGTTTTTT.

The chain uses TRBV7-8 and TRBJ2-5, with 9 bases fitting TRBD1. Trimming took 5 bases from V and 3 from J; bases not matched to a gene: 4. The CDR3 is 14 amino acids. Germline assignment: CDR1 SGHVS and CDR2 FQNEAQ. CDR3 loop: CASSAGTGKETQYF. In DNA, the CDR3 is TGTGCCAGCAGCGCCGGGACAGGGAAAGAGACCCAGTACTTC.

The J gene is TRBJ1-2, the V gene TRBV3-1 (or the pseudogene TRBV3-2); D is ambiguous. V lost 4 bases, J lost 4 bases, and 16 bases lay in between. This CDR3 spans 15 amino acids. Germline V gene data show CDR1 as LGHDT and CDR2 as YNNKEL (reference sequence). CDR3 sequence: CASSPLKPYSYGYTF. The CDR3 DNA reads as TGTGCCAGCAGCCCACTAAAACCGTATAGCTATGGCTACACCTTC.

The chain carries TRBV5-4 and TRBJ2-5; 8 nucleotides line up with TRBD1. This CDR3 contains 17 residues. Germline V gene lookup returns CDR1 SGHNT and CDR2 YYREEE (reference sequence). V was clipped by 4 bases and J by 4 bases; unmatched bases: 15. The CDR3 region has the DNA TGTGCCAGCAGCCCGTCCCCCCCGGGACAGGTTATAGAGACCCAGTACTTC. Amino acids: CASSPSPPGQVIETQYF.

This sequence joins TRBV6-2 or TRBV6-3 and TRBJ2-3, with a possible D match to TRBD2 (5 bases). The germline V and J ends were trimmed by 2 bases and 0 bases, with 6 bases remaining between them. Germline loops: CDR1 MNHEY, CDR2 SVGEGT. CDR3 length: 14 amino acids. CDR3: CASSYQRSTDTQYF. The DNA of the CDR3 is TGTGCCAGCAGTTACCAGCGGAGCACAGATACGCAGTATTTT.

V and J are TRBV28 and TRBJ2-2; the D gene is possibly TRBD2 (5 bases). The V gene's germline CDR1 is MDHEN and CDR2 SYDVKM. Trimming pared 5 bases from V and 3 bases from J, leaving 16 bases between. The CDR3 extends over 16 amino acids. CDR3: CASSGISGRDTGELFF. The DNA of the CDR3 is TGTGCCAGCAGTGGAATAAGCGGACGGGACACCGGGGAGCTGTTTTTT.

The CDR3 is CASSPGVRLAGANYEQYV. The CDR3 nucleotides are TGTGCCAGCAGCCCGGGGGTTAGACTAGCGGGAGCCAACTACGAGCAGTACGTC. The chain employs TRBV5-6 and TRBJ2-7; 12 bases are a match to TRBD2. The V segment lost 4 bases and the J segment 3 bases; nucleotides outside the gene matches: 14. CDR1 is SGHDT, CDR2 YYEEEE, per germline. The CDR3 runs 18 residues.

V usage is TRBV10-3 and J usage is TRBJ1-1; D is unclear. Per the germline V gene, CDR1 is ENHRY and CDR2 is SYGVKD. The CDR3 is 13 amino acids. Trimming shortened V by 10 bases and J by 4 bases, and 16 bases separated the two germline ends. The CDR3 DNA is TGTGCCAGCTCCACACTCACGGGCACTGAAGCTTTCTTT. Its translation: CASSTLTGTEAFF.

The chain has TRBV25-1 and TRBJ2-4; D is unresolved. Germline CDR1 and CDR2: MGHDK and SYGVNS. The V end was cut by 7 bases, the J end by 1 base, with 14 bases between. CDR3 length: 15 amino acids. The CDR3 nucleotides read TGTGCCAGCACTGGTGGAGAGGAGGCCAAAAACATTCAGTACTTC. It yields the protein CASTGGEEAKNIQYF.

The chain uses TRBV12-3 or TRBV12-4 and TRBJ1-1; 8 positions agree with TRBD1. The CDR3 loop spans 13 amino acids. V shed 3 bases and J 6 bases; nucleotides not matched to a gene: 3. The DNA of the CDR3 is TGTGCCAGCAGTTTGGACAGGGCAGCTGAAGCTTTCTTT. Translation: CASSLDRAAEAFF.

V usage is TRBV19 and J usage is TRBJ1-1; 8 bases match TRBD1. Germline V gene data show CDR1 as LNHDA and CDR2 as SQIVND (reference sequence). The trim removed 8 bases at V and 3 bases at J, leaving 2 bases unmatched. The CDR3 runs 12 residues. CDR3 loop: CASWDRYTEAFF. DNA of the CDR3: TGTGCCAGTTGGGACAGGTACACTGAAGCTTTCTTT. Full variable domain (remainder filled in from reference TRBV19 and TRBJ1-1): DGGITQSPKYLFRKEGQNVTLSCEQNLNHDAMYWYRQDPGQGLRLIYYSQIVNDFQKGDIAEGYSVSREKKESFPLTVTSAQKNPTAFYLCASWDRYTEAFFGQGTRLTVV.